Listed here are 31 T cell receptor beta chains from one sample, sequenced in a study of shared clonotypes between healthy human individuals. Positive CCR7 selection of CD45RO-negative cells yielded the naive CD8 cells, and terminally differentiated effector memory CD45RA+ cells were excluded. Here immunoSEQ multiplex PCR was the method, and the copy in TCRdb shows in-frame clones only, minus some. The table records approximately 740,000 clones, 90% to 95% of them present only once. Sequences were obtained from naive CD8+ T cells sorted from blood. The receptors derive from a man aged 30-40 years in good health.

The chain has TRBV7-9 and TRBJ2-1; unclear D gene. Per the germline V gene, CDR1 is SEHNR and CDR2 is FQNEAQ (reference sequence). V shed 8 bases and J shed 8 bases, with 19 bases lying between them. The CDR3 has 14 amino acids. In DNA form, the CDR3 reads TGTGCCAGCGCCTTCCGGGCGGCCGGCGATGAGCAGTTCTTC. It translates to CASAFRAAGDEQFF.

V gene TRBV6-6 combines with J gene TRBJ2-1; D is ambiguous. The CDR3 is made up of 12 amino acids. The germline V gene has CDR1 MNHNY and CDR2 SVGAGI (reference sequence). The germline V and J ends were trimmed by 1 base and 6 bases, with 4 bases remaining between them. The CDR3 is CASSYWGNEQFF. As DNA, the CDR3 is TGTGCCAGCAGTTACTGGGGCAATGAGCAGTTCTTC.

This chain links TRBV19 with TRBJ2-3; 10 nucleotides line up with TRBD2. J gave up 5 bases and V 8 bases, and 7 bases lay outside the gene matches. CDR1 is LNHDA, CDR2 SQIVND, per germline (reference sequence). This CDR3 has 14 residues. For the CDR3, the DNA is TGTGCCAGTGCGGAGCGGGAGGGGGAAGATACGCAGTATTTT. Amino acids: CASAEREGEDTQYF.

This clone has only one observation. The chain employs TRBV7-2 and TRBJ2-1; 8 positions match TRBD1. Germline lookup yields CDR1 SGHTA and CDR2 FQGNSA. The V and J ends lost 5 bases and 8 bases, in that order; junction bases with no gene match: 2. This CDR3 region has 12 residues. This CDR3 is CASSATGDEQFF. CDR3 DNA sequence: TGTGCCAGCAGCGCGACAGGGGATGAGCAGTTCTTC.

The chain joins TRBV5-4 to TRBJ1-1, with TRBD1 matching over 7 bases. The length of the CDR3 is 15 residues. The V gene end was trimmed by 0 bases and the J gene end by 4 bases; junction bases not matched to a gene: 6. Germline V gene lookup returns CDR1 SGHNT and CDR2 YYREEE (reference sequence). CDR3 in DNA: TGTGCCAGCAGCTTGGACAGGGGTCTGGGCACTGAAGCTTTCTTT. It specifies CASSLDRGLGTEAFF.

The chain uses TRBV11-3 and TRBJ2-1; 12 nucleotides line up with TRBD2. Germline V gene data show CDR1 as SGHNT and CDR2 as YENEEA. V lost 4 bases, J lost 9 bases, and 7 bases stayed unmatched. The CDR3 loop spans 15 amino acids. CDR3 protein: CASSYRTSGEGEQFF. The CDR3 DNA reads as TGTGCCAGCAGCTACCGGACTAGCGGGGAAGGTGAGCAGTTCTTC.

The V and J genes are TRBV10-2 and TRBJ2-7; possibly TRBD1 or TRBD2 for D (5 bases each). Germline V lookup: CDR1 WSHSY, CDR2 SAAADI. Trimming stripped 11 bases from V and 0 bases from J, with 14 bases between. This CDR3 region has 13 residues. In nucleotides, the CDR3 is TGCGCCTCTACAGGTCTAGCCTCCTACGAGCAGTACTTC. Translated: CASTGLASYEQYF.

As concerns this clone: The same CDR3 arises from other DNA sequences in this sample as well. The CDR3 region has the DNA TGCGCCAGCAGCACCGGACTAGCCTACGAGCAGTACTTC. Translating it yields CASSTGLAYEQYF. The rearrangement uses TRBV5-1 and TRBJ2-7; TRBD2 agrees at 7 bases. This CDR3 has 13 amino acids. From germline, CDR1 is SGHRS and CDR2 YFSETQ. Germline trimming cut 4 bases from V and 2 bases from J; bases unmatched to any gene: 3. Full variable domain (rest looked up from reference TRBV5-1 and TRBJ2-7): KAGVTQTPRYLIKTRGQQVTLSCSPISGHRSVSWYQQTPGQGLQFLFEYFSETQRNKGNFPGRFSGRQFSNSRSEMNVSTLELGDSALYLCASSTGLAYEQYFGPGTRLTVT.

The chain couples TRBV2 to TRBJ1-5; 8 bases are shared with TRBD1. The V gene end was trimmed by 5 bases and the J gene end by 2 bases; junction bases not matched to a gene: 2. The CDR3 is made up of 14 amino acids. CDR1 is SNHLY, CDR2 FYNNEI, per germline. CDR3 loop: CASSLGQGNQPQHF. CDR3 bases: TGTGCCAGCAGTTTGGGACAGGGCAATCAGCCCCAGCATTTT.

The chain carries TRBV6-1 and TRBJ2-3; TRBD2 matches 15 bases. V dropped 5 bases and J dropped 0; count of bases not matched to a gene: 9. The length of the CDR3 is 19 residues. Germline lookup yields CDR1 MNHNS and CDR2 SASEGT. The CDR3 reads CASSQGTSGRLTSTDTQYF. The CDR3 DNA reads as TGTGCCAGCAGTCAAGGGACTAGCGGGAGGTTGACTAGCACAGATACGCAGTATTTT.

The chain links TRBV5-1 to TRBJ2-3; 11 bases match TRBD2. CDR3 size: 18 residues. Losses at the gene ends were 0 bases for V and 2 bases for J; bases not matched to a gene: 8. Germline V gene data show CDR1 as SGHRS and CDR2 as YFSETQ. DNA of the CDR3: TGCGCCAGCAGCTTGGGAGTAGGTAGCGGGAGGGCCACAGATACGCAGTATTTT. This translates into CASSLGVGSGRATDTQYF.

This chain connects TRBV11-2 to TRBJ2-3, with 8 bases lining up with TRBD1. Germline values: CDR1 SGHAT, CDR2 FQNNGV. V lost 6 bases, J lost 4 bases, and 15 bases stayed unmatched. This CDR3 is built from 17 residues. The CDR3 nucleotides are TGTGCCAGCAGAATACAGGGGGGACCGAGGCCATCAGATACGCAGTATTTT. It encodes CASRIQGGPRPSDTQYF.

The gene calls are TRBV29-1 and TRBJ2-1; a weak D match, TRBD2 (5 bases). Germline CDR1 and CDR2: SQVTM and ANQGSEA. The germline V and J ends were trimmed by 8 bases and 0 bases, with 14 bases remaining between them. There are 14 residues in the CDR3. DNA for the CDR3: TGCAGCCTGGGCGGGTCGAGCTCCTACAATGAGCAGTTCTTC. Encoded protein: CSLGGSSSYNEQFF.

V gene TRBV27 combines with J gene TRBJ2-1; 10 bases are shared with TRBD2. The CDR3 has 17 amino acids. V trimming: 5 bases; J trimming: 0 bases; junction bases outside the gene matches: 7. Germline V gene sequence: CDR1 MNHEY, CDR2 SMNVEV (reference sequence). The DNA of the CDR3 is TGTGCCAGCAGTCCGGCACTAGCGGGGAGCTCCTACAATGAGCAGTTCTTC. Amino acid sequence: CASSPALAGSSYNEQFF.

The chain combines TRBV5-4 with TRBJ2-3, with TRBD2 matching over 7 bases. V shed 2 bases and J 2 bases; nucleotides not matched to a gene: 11. The germline gives CDR1 SGHNT, CDR2 YYREEE (reference sequence). This CDR3 has 17 residues. The CDR3 spells CASSFHPGGSFTDTQYF. DNA for the CDR3: TGTGCCAGCAGCTTTCACCCGGGCGGGAGTTTCACAGATACGCAGTATTTT.

The DNA of the CDR3 is TGTGCCAGCAGTTCCCAGAGGGGATACGAGCAGTACTTC. It codes for CASSSQRGYEQYF. The rearrangement uses TRBV27 and TRBJ2-7, with D perhaps matching TRBD1 or TRBD2 (5 bases each). This CDR3 is built from 13 residues. The V end lost 4 bases, the J end lost 4 bases, and 11 bases lay between the germline ends. The germline CDR1 and CDR2 sequences are MNHEY and SMNVEV (reference sequence).

V and J are TRBV7-8 and TRBJ2-5; no firm D call. Deletions cut 6 bases from V and 4 bases from J, with 15 bases between. The CDR3 covers 14 residues. From germline, CDR1 is SGHVS and CDR2 FQNEAQ. Here the CDR3 DNA reads TGTGCCAGCAGTTTTAACTCCCCCGGAGAGACCCAGTACTTC. Protein product: CASSFNSPGETQYF.

The chain recombines TRBV5-6 with TRBJ1-1; D might be TRBD1 (6 bases). Germline assignment: CDR1 SGHDT and CDR2 YYEEEE. Trimming removed 4 bases from V and 3 bases from J, with 16 bases in between. The CDR3 is made up of 15 amino acids. The CDR3 is CASSPYTGSDTEAFF. CDR3 nucleotide sequence: TGTGCCAGCAGCCCGTACACAGGGAGTGACACTGAAGCTTTCTTT.

As for this clone: Additional DNA sequences in this sample encode the identical CDR3. The chain recombines TRBV27 with TRBJ2-1; unclear D gene. The germline V gene has CDR1 MNHEY and CDR2 SMNVEV (reference sequence). CDR3 length: 12 amino acids. Trimming took off 2 bases at V and 6 bases at J, with 5 bases between the two ends. The CDR3 DNA sequence: TGTGCCAGCAGTTTAGCCGGCAATGAGCAGTTCTTC. This codes for CASSLAGNEQFF.

V is TRBV27 and J is TRBJ2-1; D ambiguous. Germline V gives CDR1 MNHEY, CDR2 SMNVEV (reference sequence). V shed 2 bases and J shed 4 bases, with 9 bases lying between them. The CDR3 sequence is 14 residues long. DNA of the CDR3: TGTGCCAGCAGTTTACTGGAAAGATACAATGAGCAGTTCTTC. Amino acids: CASSLLERYNEQFF.

V is TRBV27 and J is TRBJ1-1; maybe TRBD1 (5 bases). The CDR3 runs to 18 residues. CDR1 is MNHEY, CDR2 SMNVEV, per germline (reference sequence). Trimming shortened V by 4 bases and J by 8 bases, and 29 bases separated the two germline ends. The CDR3 sequence is CASSSGGGYGGFSREAFF. The CDR3 DNA sequence: TGTGCCAGCAGTTCAGGAGGCGGATACGGGGGTTTTTCGAGAGAAGCTTTCTTT.

This clone was detected only a few times. This rearrangement joins TRBV5-1 to TRBJ2-7; 9 nucleotides line up with TRBD1. J was trimmed by 3 bases and V by 4 bases; bases with no gene match: 8. Germline CDR1 and CDR2: SGHRS and YFSETQ. CDR3 length: 15 amino acids. CDR3 in amino acids: CASSIVYRGLYEQYF. The CDR3 coding sequence is TGCGCCAGCAGCATTGTTTACAGGGGGCTCTACGAGCAGTACTTC. Using reference TRBV5-1 and TRBJ2-7 for the parts outside the CDR3, the full variable domain is KAGVTQTPRYLIKTRGQQVTLSCSPISGHRSVSWYQQTPGQGLQFLFEYFSETQRNKGNFPGRFSGRQFSNSRSEMNVSTLELGDSALYLCASSIVYRGLYEQYFGPGTRLTVT.

Of note for this clone: Additional DNA sequences in this sample encode the identical CDR3. V and J are TRBV6-5 and TRBJ2-3; D is uncertain. CDR1 is MNHEY, CDR2 SVGAGI, per germline. The length of the CDR3 is 13 residues. Trimming pared 0 bases from V and 3 bases from J, leaving 4 bases between. CDR3 sequence: CASSYSSTDTQYF. CDR3 nucleotide sequence: TGTGCCAGCAGTTACTCGTCAACAGATACGCAGTATTTT.

CDR3 bases: TGTGCCAGGTGGATAATAGAGACGGGGCTAGCGGGAGAGGAGACCCAGTACTTC. Protein sequence: CARWIIETGLAGEETQYF. This chain connects TRBV6-8 to TRBJ2-5, with 10 bases matching TRBD2. The CDR3 runs to 18 residues. Germline assignment: CDR1 MNHGY and CDR2 SAAAGT. J lost 5 bases, V lost 9 bases, and 21 bases had no gene match.

The gene calls are TRBV27 and TRBJ2-1; D is unresolved. V lost 4 bases and J lost 0, with 7 bases in between. This CDR3 is 14 amino acids long. In germline, CDR1 is MNHEY, CDR2 SMNVEV (reference sequence). The CDR3 nucleotides are TGTGCCAGCAGTTCCGCCGGCTCCTACAATGAGCAGTTCTTC. Translating gives CASSSAGSYNEQFF.

V is TRBV4-1 and J is TRBJ1-5, with 9 bases matching TRBD1. Germline trimming cut 0 bases from V and 4 bases from J; bases unmatched to any gene: 7. Germline CDR1 reads MGHRA; CDR2 reads YSYEKL. This CDR3 comprises 17 residues. The CDR3 reads CASSQDPLGQGNQPQHF. In DNA, the CDR3 is TGCGCCAGCAGCCAAGATCCATTGGGACAGGGTAATCAGCCCCAGCATTTT.

The CDR3: CASSLGTSGRSNEQFF. In nucleotides, the CDR3 is TGTGCCAGCAGCCTCGGGACTAGCGGGAGGTCCAATGAGCAGTTCTTC. The genes are TRBV14 and TRBJ2-1, with 15 bases matching TRBD2. Germline CDR1 is SGHDN and CDR2 is FVKESK. The CDR3 runs to 16 residues. V dropped 4 bases and J dropped 6; count of bases not matched to a gene: 4.

V is TRBV7-9 and J is TRBJ2-3; 7 nucleotides line up with TRBD1. V shed 6 bases, J shed 1 base, and the junction held 13 bases outside the gene matches. CDR1 is SEHNR and CDR2 is FQNEAQ in the germline V gene (reference sequence). This CDR3 spans 17 amino acids. The CDR3 sequence: CASSSPMGDSRTDTQYF. In nucleotides, the CDR3 is TGTGCCAGCAGTTCCCCCATGGGGGACAGCCGCACAGATACGCAGTATTTT.

The genes are TRBV14 and TRBJ2-2; D may be TRBD2 (5 bases). Germline V lookup: CDR1 SGHDN, CDR2 FVKESK. The germline V and J ends were trimmed by 0 bases and 4 bases, with 12 bases remaining between them. The CDR3 length is 16 residues. In DNA, the CDR3 is TGTGCCAGCAGCCAAGATAGACGGGGAACCACCGGGGAGCTGTTTTTT. It yields the protein CASSQDRRGTTGELFF.

The V gene is TRBV5-1, the J gene TRBJ2-2, with unresolved D. The CDR3 is made up of 15 amino acids. CDR1 and CDR2 from the germline V gene are SGHRS and YFSETQ. V dropped 3 bases and J dropped 0 bases, with 9 bases sitting between them. CDR3 DNA: TGCGCCAGCAGCTCCGACAAAACGAACACCGGGGAGCTGTTTTTT. Its translation is CASSSDKTNTGELFF.

V usage is TRBV7-9 and J usage is TRBJ2-7, with a weak D call TRBD1 (6 bases). Trimming stripped 4 bases from V and 0 bases from J, with 13 bases between. The CDR3 length is 15 residues. Germline CDR1 is SEHNR and CDR2 is FQNEAQ (reference sequence). CDR3 DNA: TGTGCCAGCAGCTCGAATACAGGGAGCTCCTACGAGCAGTACTTC. Its protein is CASSSNTGSSYEQYF.